Below, 5 T cell receptor beta chains from the same sample are listed, as sequenced in a study of immune cell composition in non-small cell lung cancer. Normal lung was sampled as far from the tumour as possible, at least 3 cm. This table comes from immunoSEQ multiplex PCR, and its TCRdb copy is limited to in-frame clones, with some not included. Of 4,500 to 6,000 clones listed, nearly 90% are singletons. Sequencing was done on a sample of non-adjacent lung tissue. These receptors all come from a human donor with non-small cell lung cancer. Some clones in this sample may be carry-over from other donors' samples.

The rearrangement uses TRBV7-2 and TRBJ1-2, with 9 bases aligning to TRBD1. CDR3 length: 17 residues. Germline CDR1 reads SGHTA; CDR2 reads FQGNSA. The V and J ends lost 0 bases and 5 bases, in that order; junction bases with no gene match: 10. CDR3 sequence reads: CASSLALGVQGAYGYTF. DNA of the CDR3: TGTGCCAGCAGCTTAGCCCTGGGGGTACAGGGGGCTTATGGCTACACCTTC.

This clone was seen only once. This chain connects TRBV7-6 to TRBJ2-7; 7 bases fit TRBD2. Germline-derived CDR1 and CDR2 are SGHVS and FNYEAQ. CDR3 length equals 14 residues. After removal of 2 bases from V and 3 bases from J, the junction contained 4 bases not matched to a gene. The CDR3 DNA reads TGTGCCAGCAGCTTACTAGCGGCCAACTACGAGCAGTACTTC. It translates to CASSLLAANYEQYF.

The rearrangement joins TRBV18 to TRBJ2-4; TRBD1 agrees at 8 bases. The CDR3 runs to 17 residues. In germline, CDR1 is KGHSH, CDR2 LQKENI. With V trimmed by 0 bases and J by 0 bases, 4 bases remained unmatched. In DNA, the CDR3 is TGTGCCAGCTCACCACCGGGACAGGCCGTAGCCAAAAACATTCAGTACTTC. Its translation: CASSPPGQAVAKNIQYF.

The chain links TRBV18 to TRBJ2-7; 11 nucleotides align to TRBD2. Unmatched junction bases numbered 1, after V lost 0 bases and J lost 0 bases. Germline CDR1 KGHSH, CDR2 LQKENI. The CDR3 length is 16 residues. The DNA for the CDR3 is TGTGCCAGCTCACCACCGGGACTAGCGGACTCCTACGAGCAGTACTTC. It codes for CASSPPGLADSYEQYF.

The rearrangement uses TRBV5-1 and TRBJ1-1; a possible D gene is TRBD1 (6 bases). The ends were cut back, 1 base at V and 8 bases at J, with 15 bases in the middle. This CDR3 region has 14 residues. In germline, CDR1 is SGHRS, CDR2 YFSETQ. CDR3 region: CASSLLIEGEEAFF. The CDR3, as DNA: TGCGCCAGCAGCTTGCTAATAGAGGGGGAAGAAGCTTTCTTT.